The T cell receptor (beta chain) under discussion was sequenced for a study of blood T cell repertoires in COVID-19. About the research overall: Researchers got acute and convalescent COVID-19 samples from the United States, Italy and Spain. In each case, the material was cDNA or gDNA derived from T cells, B-cell-depleted T cells, or PBMCs.

The CDR3 spans 16 residues. Trimming pared 4 bases from V and 0 bases from J, leaving 11 bases between. CDR1 is SGHRS and CDR2 is YFSETQ in the germline V gene. In the authors' methods: Reference gene primer amplification in the assay estimated nucleated cell counts. Sequencing was performed with immunoSEQ multiplex PCR; in TCRdb, only in-frame clones are kept and a portion is missing. D and trimming were read from the DNA, whereas the V and J calls and clone size are those reported in that table. Among over 95,000 clones listed, 85% were seen once. This chain joins TRBV5-1 and TRBJ2-6, with D uncertain. Sequences were obtained from peripheral blood. The sequence came from a human donor in a cohort sampled during active COVID-19. In nucleotides, the CDR3 is TGCGCCAGCAGCCCCTTCCTGGCCTCTGGGGCCAACGTCCTGACTTTC. Its translation is CASSPFLASGANVLTF.